The T cell receptor beta chain under discussion was sequenced for a study of molecular identifiers for immune sequencing clone quantification. Study background: In replicates, RNA taken from approximately 20,000 or 98,000 naive CD8 cells was divided five ways, and four portions underwent sequencing. Study conclusions and caveats: In CMV-specific effectors, clones above 20 copies held over 97% of molecules; naive, under 1%.

Libraries of naive CD8 cells were prepared from around 20,000 to 1,000,000 sorted cells using 10%, 30% or 50% RNA. This clonotype was observed at least ten times. The antigen is unknown. The DNA is left out, because the CDR3 cannot be placed on it with certainty; the CDR3 is given as TCRdb lists it. Germline CDR1 reads SQVTM; CDR2 reads ANQGSEA. The CDR3 totals 19 residues, both ends included. In preparing bulk TCR libraries, previously described methods and listed TCR primers were used. MiXCR, applied by TCRdb to the PCR reads, yields one record per CDR3 protein. Of over 600,000 distinct CDR3 sequences detected, just under 20% appear once; the ten largest clones hold roughly 0.83%.

The sample comprised naive CD8+ T cells from blood, with Jurkat cell RNA spiked in. Subset: FACS-sorted CD8+CD4-CCR7+CD45RA+ naive T cells. This sequence was found in a human donor in good health. Some libraries in this study had Jurkat cell RNA spiked in. The rearrangement uses TRBV29-1 and TRBJ2-5; TRBD2 was called by the table and not checked on the DNA. CDR3 amino acids: CTFISAAGVSGRKQETQYF.